The following is a T cell receptor beta chain sequence with its context. What it binds is unknown. This record comes from a study of shared clonotypes between healthy human individuals. Profiling relied on immunoSEQ multiplex PCR, and the TCRdb table lists in-frame clones only, not all of them. In the table there are 300,000 to 350,000 clones, more than 60% of which are singletons. Study observations and caveats: Owing to a small donor count, the genetic and exposure-history diversity represented was limited. Tissues were not sampled, only blood, and their repertoires likely differ. Clonotypes not shared had lower generation probabilities than those common to all four donors.

The origin of this receptor is a man aged 30 to 45 in good health. Sequenced input: memory CD4+ T cells sorted from blood. The subset is: CD45RA-negative fraction.

For the CDR3, the DNA is TGTGCCAGCAGCTTGGGACAGGTTTCCACTGAAGCTTTCTTT. It codes for CASSLGQVSTEAFF. This rearrangement joins TRBV7-9 to TRBJ1-1, with TRBD1 matching 8 bases. V was pared by 3 bases and J by 4 bases, with 4 bases of the junction left unmatched. CDR3 size: 14 residues. The germline V gene has CDR1 SEHNR and CDR2 FQNEAQ (reference sequence).